The table lists the clone carrying this T cell receptor beta chain with many counts. Its matching antigen is unknown. Hyperthyroidism patients, all newly diagnosed, had under 2 months' duration and ages of 18 to 65. Other autoimmune diseases, uncontrolled infections, pregnancy or lactation ruled patients out of participation. In germline, CDR1 is SNHLY, CDR2 FYNNEI. The CDR3 length is 10 residues. Trimming pared 5 bases from V and 12 bases from J, leaving 8 bases between. Amplification of the TCR beta CDR3 regions used RNA transcripts (as template). HTBI primers were used in a first-round RT-PCR, which preceded a second-round multiplex PCR. Using its own MiXCR run on the multiplex PCR reads, TCRdb lists one record per CDR3 protein. This sample carries about 620,000 distinct CDR3 sequences, about 20% of them seen once, and the ten largest clones take approximately 7%. This record belongs to a study of Graves' ophthalmopathy and Graves' hyperthyroidism.

Overall study findings and caveats: Blood was where most expanded thyroid clonotypes above 0.001 frequency also turned up. A 13-signature model separated ophthalmopathy from stable hyperthyroidism, 85% to 90% sensitivity, around 81% specificity.

Sample: peripheral blood. The genes are TRBV2 and TRBJ2-4; D gene unclear. This receptor was taken from a woman between 18 and 29 years old with stable Graves' hyperthyroidism. Some clones in this sample may be carry-over from other donors' samples. In nucleotides, the CDR3 is TGTGCCAGCAGTATAAGCTCTCAGTACTTC. It yields the protein CASSISSQYF.